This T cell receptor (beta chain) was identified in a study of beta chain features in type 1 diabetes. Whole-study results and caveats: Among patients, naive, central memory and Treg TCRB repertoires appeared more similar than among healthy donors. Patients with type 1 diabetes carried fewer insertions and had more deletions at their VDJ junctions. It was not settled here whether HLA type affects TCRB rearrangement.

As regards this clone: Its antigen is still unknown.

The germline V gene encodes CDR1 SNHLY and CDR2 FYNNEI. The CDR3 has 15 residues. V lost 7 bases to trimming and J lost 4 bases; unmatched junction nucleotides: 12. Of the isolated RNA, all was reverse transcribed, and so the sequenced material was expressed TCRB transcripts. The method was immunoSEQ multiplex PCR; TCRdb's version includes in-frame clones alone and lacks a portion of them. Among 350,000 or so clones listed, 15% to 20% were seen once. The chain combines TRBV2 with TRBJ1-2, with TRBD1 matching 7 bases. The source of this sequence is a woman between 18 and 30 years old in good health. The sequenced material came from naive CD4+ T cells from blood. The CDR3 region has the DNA TGTGCCAGCATATCTGCGAGTACAGGGGCCTATGGCTACACCTTC. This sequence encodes CASISASTGAYGYTF.